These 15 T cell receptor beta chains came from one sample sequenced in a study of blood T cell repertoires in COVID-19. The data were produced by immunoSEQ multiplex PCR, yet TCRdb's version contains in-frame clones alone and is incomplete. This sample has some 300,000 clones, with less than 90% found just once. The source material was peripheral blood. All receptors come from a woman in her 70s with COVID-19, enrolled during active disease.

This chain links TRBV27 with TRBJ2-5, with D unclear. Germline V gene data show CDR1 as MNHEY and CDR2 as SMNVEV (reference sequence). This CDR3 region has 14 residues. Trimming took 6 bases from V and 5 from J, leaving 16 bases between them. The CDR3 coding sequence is TGTGCCAGCAGAAATTATGGCAGTTCGGAGACCCAGTACTTC. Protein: CASRNYGSSETQYF.

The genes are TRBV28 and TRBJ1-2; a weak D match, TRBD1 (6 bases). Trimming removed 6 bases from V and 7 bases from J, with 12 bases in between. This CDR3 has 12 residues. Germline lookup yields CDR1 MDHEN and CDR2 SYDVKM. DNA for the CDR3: TGTGCCAGCAGACAGGGTTCGGGTGGCTACACCTTC. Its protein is CASRQGSGGYTF.

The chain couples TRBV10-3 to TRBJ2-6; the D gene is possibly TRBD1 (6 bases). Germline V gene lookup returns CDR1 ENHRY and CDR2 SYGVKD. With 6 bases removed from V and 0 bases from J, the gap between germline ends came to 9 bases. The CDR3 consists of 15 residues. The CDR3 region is CAISETGSGANVLTF. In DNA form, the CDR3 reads TGTGCCATCAGCGAGACAGGCTCTGGGGCCAACGTCCTGACTTTC.

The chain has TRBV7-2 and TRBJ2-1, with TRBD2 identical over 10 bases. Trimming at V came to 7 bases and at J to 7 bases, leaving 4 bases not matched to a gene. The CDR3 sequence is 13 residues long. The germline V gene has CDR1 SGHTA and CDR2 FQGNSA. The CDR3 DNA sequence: TGTGCCAGCAAAATTAGCGGGGGGAATGAGCAGTTCTTC. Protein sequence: CASKISGGNEQFF.

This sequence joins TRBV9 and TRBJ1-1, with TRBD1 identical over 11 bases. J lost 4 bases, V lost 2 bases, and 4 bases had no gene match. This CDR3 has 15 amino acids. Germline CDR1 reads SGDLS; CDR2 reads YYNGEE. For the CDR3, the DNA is TGTGCCAGCAGCGTTCACGGGACAGGGGGCACTGAAGCTTTCTTT. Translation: CASSVHGTGGTEAFF.

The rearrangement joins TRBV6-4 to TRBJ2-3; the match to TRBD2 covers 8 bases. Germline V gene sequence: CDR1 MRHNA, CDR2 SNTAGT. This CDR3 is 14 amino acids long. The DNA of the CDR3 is TGTGCTTCAAGCGCGGGGGGCGTCACAGATACGCAGTATTTT. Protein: CASSAGGVTDTQYF.

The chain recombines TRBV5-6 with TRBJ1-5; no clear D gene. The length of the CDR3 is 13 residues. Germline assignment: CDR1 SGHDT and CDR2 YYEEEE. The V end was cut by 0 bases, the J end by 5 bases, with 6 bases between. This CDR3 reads CASSLDSHQPQHF. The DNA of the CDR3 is TGTGCCAGCAGCTTGGACAGTCATCAGCCCCAGCATTTT.

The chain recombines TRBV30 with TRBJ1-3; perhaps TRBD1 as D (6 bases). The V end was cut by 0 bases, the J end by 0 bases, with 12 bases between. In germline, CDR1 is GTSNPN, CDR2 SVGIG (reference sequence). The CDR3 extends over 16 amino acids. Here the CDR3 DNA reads TGTGCCTGGAGTGTACAGGGAACCCTCTCTGGAAACACCATATATTTT. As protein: CAWSVQGTLSGNTIYF.

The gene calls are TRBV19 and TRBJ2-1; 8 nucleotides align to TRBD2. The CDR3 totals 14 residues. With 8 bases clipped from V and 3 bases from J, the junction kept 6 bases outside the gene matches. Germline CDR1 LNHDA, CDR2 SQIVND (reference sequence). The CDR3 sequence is CASGAGGSYNEQFF. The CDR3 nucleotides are TGTGCCAGTGGGGCGGGGGGTAGCTACAATGAGCAGTTCTTC.

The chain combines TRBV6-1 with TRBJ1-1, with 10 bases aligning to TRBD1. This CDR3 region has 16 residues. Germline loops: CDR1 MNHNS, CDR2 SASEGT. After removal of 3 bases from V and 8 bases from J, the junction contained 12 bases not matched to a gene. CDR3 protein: CASSDQTGGDSREAFF. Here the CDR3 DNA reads TGTGCCAGCAGTGATCAGACAGGGGGCGATTCGAGGGAAGCTTTCTTT.

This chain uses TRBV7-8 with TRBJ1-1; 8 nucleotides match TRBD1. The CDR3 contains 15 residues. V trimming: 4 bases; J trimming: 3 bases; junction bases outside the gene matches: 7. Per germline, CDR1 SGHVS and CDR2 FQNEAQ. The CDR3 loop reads CASSSLSTGDTEAFF. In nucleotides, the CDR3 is TGTGCCAGCAGCTCGCTATCGACAGGGGACACTGAAGCTTTCTTT.

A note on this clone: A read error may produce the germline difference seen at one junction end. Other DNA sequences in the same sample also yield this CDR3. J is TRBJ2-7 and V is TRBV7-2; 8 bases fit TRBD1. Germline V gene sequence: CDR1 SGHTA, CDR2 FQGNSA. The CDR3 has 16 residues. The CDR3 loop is CASSLPGQAWGNEQYF. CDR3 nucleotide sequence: TGTGCCAGCAGCTTGCCGGGACAGGCTTGGGGGAACGAGCAATACTTC.

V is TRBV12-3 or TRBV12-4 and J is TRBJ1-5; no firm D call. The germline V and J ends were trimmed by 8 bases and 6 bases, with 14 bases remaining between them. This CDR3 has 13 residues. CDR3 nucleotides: TGTGCCAGCCATTCCCCGGGAGGTCAGCCCCAGCATTTT. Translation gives CASHSPGGQPQHF.

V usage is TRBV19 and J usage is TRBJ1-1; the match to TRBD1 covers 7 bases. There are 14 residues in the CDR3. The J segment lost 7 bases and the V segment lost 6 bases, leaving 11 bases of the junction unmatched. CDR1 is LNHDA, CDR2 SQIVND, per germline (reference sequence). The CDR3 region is CASSPTTGHDEAFF. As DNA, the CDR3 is TGTGCCAGTAGCCCAACGACAGGGCATGATGAAGCTTTCTTT.

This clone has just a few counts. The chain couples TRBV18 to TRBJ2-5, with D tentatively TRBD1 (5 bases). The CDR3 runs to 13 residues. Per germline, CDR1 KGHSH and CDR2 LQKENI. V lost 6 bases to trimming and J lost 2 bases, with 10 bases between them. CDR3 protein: CASSETVQETQYF. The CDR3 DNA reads TGTGCCAGCTCCGAGACAGTTCAAGAGACCCAGTACTTC.